This T cell receptor beta chain derives from a study of blood T cell repertoires in COVID-19. Study overall: Researchers got acute and convalescent COVID-19 samples from the United States, Italy and Spain.

The CDR3 has 14 amino acids. Produced via immunoSEQ multiplex PCR; TCRdb's table is partial and in-frame only. Among 400,000 or so clones listed, about nine tenths were seen once. Sequencing input: PBMCs or T cells enriched from blood (not recorded which). The rearrangement joins TRBV21-1 to TRBJ2-7; the table's TRBD1 call for D was not verified on the DNA. TRBV21-1 is flagged as a pseudogene. The origin of this receptor is a young man who had recovered from COVID-19. DNA for the CDR3: TGTGCCACCTGTAGACCGGGACAAGACTACGAGCAGTACTTC. It yields the protein CATCRPGQDYEQYF.